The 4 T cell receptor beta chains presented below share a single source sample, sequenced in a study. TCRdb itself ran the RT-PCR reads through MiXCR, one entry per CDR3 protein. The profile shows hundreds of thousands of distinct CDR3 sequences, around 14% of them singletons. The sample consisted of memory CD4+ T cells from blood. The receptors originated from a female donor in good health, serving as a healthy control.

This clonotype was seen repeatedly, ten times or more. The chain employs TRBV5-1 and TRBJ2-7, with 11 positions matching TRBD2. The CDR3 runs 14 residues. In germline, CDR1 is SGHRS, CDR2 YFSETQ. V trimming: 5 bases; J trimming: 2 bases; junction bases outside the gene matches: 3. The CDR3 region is CASSTSGGPYEQYF. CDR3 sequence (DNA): TGCGCCAGCAGTACTAGCGGGGGCCCCTACGAGCAGTACTTC. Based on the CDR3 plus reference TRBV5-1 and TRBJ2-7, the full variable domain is KAGVTQTPRYLIKTRGQQVTLSCSPISGHRSVSWYQQTPGQGLQFLFEYFSETQRNKGNFPGRFSGRQFSNSRSEMNVSTLELGDSALYLCASSTSGGPYEQYFGPGTRLTVT.

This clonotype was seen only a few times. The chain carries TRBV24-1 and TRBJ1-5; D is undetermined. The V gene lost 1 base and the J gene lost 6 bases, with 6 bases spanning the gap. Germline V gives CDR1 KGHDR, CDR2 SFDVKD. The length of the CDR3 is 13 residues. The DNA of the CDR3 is TGTGCCACCAGTGATTTAAACGGTCAGCCCCAGCATTTT. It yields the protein CATSDLNGQPQHF.

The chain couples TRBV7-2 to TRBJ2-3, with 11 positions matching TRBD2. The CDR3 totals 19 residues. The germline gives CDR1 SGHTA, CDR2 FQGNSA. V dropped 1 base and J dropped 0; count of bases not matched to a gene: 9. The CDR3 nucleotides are TGTGCCAGCAGCTTAGGACTTGTGACTAGCGGGGCGAGCACAGATACGCAGTATTTT. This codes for CASSLGLVTSGASTDTQYF.

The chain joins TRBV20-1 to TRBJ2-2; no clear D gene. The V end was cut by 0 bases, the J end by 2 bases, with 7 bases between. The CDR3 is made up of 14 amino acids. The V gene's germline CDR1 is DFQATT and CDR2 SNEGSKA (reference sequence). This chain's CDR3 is CSARESLNTGELFF. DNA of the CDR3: TGCAGTGCTAGAGAAAGTCTAAACACCGGGGAGCTGTTTTTT.